The 11 T cell receptor beta chains below come from one sample, sequenced in a study of T cells in Graves' hyperthyroidism and ophthalmopathy. The CDR3 regions of TCR beta were amplified from RNA transcripts. The study used the HTBI primer set for a first-round RT-PCR of the TCR CDR3. TCRdb redid the calling of the multiplex PCR reads with MiXCR, one entry per CDR3 protein. This table holds roughly 350,000 distinct CDR3 sequences, roughly 15% found once. The sample was blood. Source of these receptors: a woman under 40 with Graves' ophthalmopathy.

The gene calls are TRBV12-5 and TRBJ2-7; D unclear. CDR1 is LGHNT and CDR2 is FRNRAP in the germline V gene. The V end was cut by 3 bases, the J end by 2 bases, with 11 bases between. This CDR3 is 14 amino acids long. CDR3 sequence (DNA): TGTGCTAGTGGTTTCAACCCATATCCCTACGAGCAGTACTTC. This encodes CASGFNPYPYEQYF.

This clonotype was seen many times. The CDR3 loop is CAWSVGTSTDTQYF. The CDR3, as DNA: TGTGCCTGGAGTGTGGGCACTAGCACAGATACGCAGTATTTT. V and J are TRBV30 and TRBJ2-3; unclear D gene. The CDR3 runs 14 residues. The ends were cut back, 0 bases at V and 0 bases at J, with 7 bases in the middle. Germline loops: CDR1 GTSNPN, CDR2 SVGIG (reference sequence).

This clonotype was detected ten times or more. The chain joins TRBV7-2 to TRBJ2-7, with D unclear. V was cut by 6 bases and J by 3 bases, with 12 bases left in between. Germline lookup yields CDR1 SGHTA and CDR2 FQGNSA. This CDR3 is built from 13 residues. Here the CDR3 DNA reads TGTGCCAGCAGGAGGACGGAGAACTACGAGCAGTACTTC. Translated: CASRRTENYEQYF.

This chain joins TRBV9 and TRBJ1-2; D perhaps matches TRBD1 (6 bases). The CDR3 runs 13 residues. Trimming cost V 0 bases and J 4 bases, with 7 bases left between them. The germline gives CDR1 SGDLS, CDR2 YYNGEE. This CDR3 reads CASSVVGGYGYTF. The CDR3 DNA is TGTGCCAGCAGCGTAGTAGGGGGCTATGGCTACACCTTC.

This clonotype came up a few times. This may stem from a read error, because a much larger clone lies one nucleotide away. The chain is built from TRBV28 and TRBJ1-2, with TRBD1 as a possible D gene (5 bases). With 1 base removed from V and 9 bases from J, the gap between germline ends came to 21 bases. In germline, CDR1 is MDHEN, CDR2 SYDVKM. The CDR3 has 16 amino acids. The chain's CDR3 is CASSLYSGPQEDSYTF. DNA for the CDR3: TGTGCCAGCAGTTTATATTCGGGACCACAGGAGGATAGCTACACCTTC.

This clonotype turned up a few times. The chain recombines TRBV12-3 or TRBV12-4 with TRBJ2-1, with D uncertain. V was shortened by 3 bases and J by 13 bases, with 16 bases between the two germline ends. The length of the CDR3 is 13 residues. CDR3 amino acids: CASSLELRDPQFF. The CDR3 DNA sequence: TGTGCCAGCAGTTTGGAATTGCGAGACCCCCAGTTCTTC.

This chain links TRBV6-1 with TRBJ1-2, with 7 bases identical to TRBD1. The germline V gene encodes CDR1 MNHNS and CDR2 SASEGT. V lost 2 bases, J lost 4 bases, and 7 bases stayed unmatched. The CDR3 sequence is 15 residues long. The CDR3 here is CASSETVGGGYGYTF. In DNA, the CDR3 is TGTGCCAGCAGTGAAACGGTAGGGGGCGGCTATGGCTACACCTTC.

The CDR3 region has the DNA TGTGCCTGGAGAAGACAGGGCTACGAGCAGTACTTC. Translation: CAWRRQGYEQYF. The V and J genes are TRBV30 and TRBJ2-7, with 7 bases lining up with TRBD1. The V and J ends lost 3 bases and 3 bases, in that order; junction bases with no gene match: 2. This CDR3 spans 12 amino acids. Germline V gene data show CDR1 as GTSNPN and CDR2 as SVGIG (reference sequence).

This clonotype was seen a few times. Mismatch with germline at one junction end may stem from a read error. This chain's CDR3 is CASSFVTYEQCF. The CDR3, as DNA: TGTGCCAGCAGCTTTGTTACCTACGAGCAGTGCTTC. The chain employs TRBV7-9 and TRBJ2-7; unclear D gene. The germline CDR1 and CDR2 sequences are SEHNR and FQNEAQ (reference sequence). The CDR3 extends over 12 amino acids.

CDR3: CASSLEIPRVTGELFF. In nucleotides, the CDR3 is TGTGCCAGCTCGTTAGAGATTCCGAGGGTTACCGGGGAGCTGTTTTTT. The V gene is TRBV18, the J gene TRBJ2-2; perhaps TRBD2 as D (5 bases). This CDR3 spans 16 amino acids. Germline assignment: CDR1 KGHSH and CDR2 LQKENI. The V end lost 6 bases, the J end lost 5 bases, and 19 bases lay between the germline ends.

To note about this clonotype: A much larger clone lies a single base off, so this may be a read error. The V and J genes are TRBV20-1 and TRBJ2-2, with D possibly called TRBD1 or TRBD2 (5 bases each). Germline lookup yields CDR1 DFQATT and CDR2 SNEGSKA (reference sequence). The CDR3 has 16 amino acids. In DNA, the CDR3 is TGCATTGCTAGCCCTGTGTCCAGGGCAAACACCGGGGAGCTGTTTTTT. Amino acid sequence: CIASPVSRANTGELFF.